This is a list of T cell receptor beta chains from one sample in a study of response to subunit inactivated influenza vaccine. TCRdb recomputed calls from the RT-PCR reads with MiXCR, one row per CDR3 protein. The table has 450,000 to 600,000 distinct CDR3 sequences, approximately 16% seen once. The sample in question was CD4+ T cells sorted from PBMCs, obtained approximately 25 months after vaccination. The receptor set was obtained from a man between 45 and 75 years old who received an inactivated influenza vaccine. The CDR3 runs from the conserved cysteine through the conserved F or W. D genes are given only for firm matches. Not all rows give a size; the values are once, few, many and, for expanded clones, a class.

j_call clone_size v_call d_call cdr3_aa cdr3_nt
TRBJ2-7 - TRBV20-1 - CSAPKGVGLEQYF TGCAGTGCCCCCAAGGGGGTCGGGCTCGAGCAGTACTTC
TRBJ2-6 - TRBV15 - CATSRDTLSGANVLTF TGTGCCACCAGCAGAGATACCCTGTCTGGGGCCAACGTCCTGACTTTC
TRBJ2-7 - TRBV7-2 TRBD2 CASSHRLAGSYEQYF TGTGCCAGCAGCCATCGACTAGCGGGGTCCTACGAGCAGTACTTC
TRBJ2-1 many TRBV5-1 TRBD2 CASSLLSGRSYNEQFF TGCGCCAGCAGCTTGCTTAGCGGGAGGTCCTACAATGAGCAGTTCTTC
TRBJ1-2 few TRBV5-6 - CASSVGNYGYTF TGTGCCAGCAGCGTAGGGAACTATGGCTACACCTTC
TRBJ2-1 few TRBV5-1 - CASSLEQGTYNEQFF TGCGCCAGCAGCTTGGAACAGGGCACCTACAATGAGCAGTTCTTC
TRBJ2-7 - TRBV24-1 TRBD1 CATSDPDRPGEQYF TGTGCCACCAGTGACCCGGACAGGCCTGGCGAGCAGTACTTC
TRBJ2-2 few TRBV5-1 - CASSRQSLAYSLAGASGELFF TGCGCCAGCAGTCGACAGTCACTAGCCTACTCTCTGGCGGGGGCGAGCGGGGAGCTGTTTTTT
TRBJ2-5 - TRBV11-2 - CASSLGGLQYQETQYF TGTGCCAGCAGCTTAGGGGGGCTTCAGTACCAAGAGACCCAGTACTTC
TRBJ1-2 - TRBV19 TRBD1 CASSDPGTVFYGYTF TGTGCCAGTAGTGACCCCGGGACAGTCTTCTATGGCTACACCTTC
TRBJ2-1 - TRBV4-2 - CASSQVQANNEQFF TGTGCCAGCAGCCAAGTGCAGGCTAACAATGAGCAGTTCTTC
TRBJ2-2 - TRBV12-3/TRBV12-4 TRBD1 CASSIAGGNTGELFF TGTGCCAGCTCCATCGCAGGGGGGAACACCGGGGAGCTGTTTTTT
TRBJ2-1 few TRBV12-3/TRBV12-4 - CASRTGRSTNEQFF TGTGCCAGCAGAACAGGGCGCTCTACCAATGAGCAGTTCTTC
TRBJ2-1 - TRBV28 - CASSSPIGPRGYNEQFF TGTGCCAGCAGTTCACCTATTGGGCCCAGAGGGTACAATGAGCAGTTCTTC
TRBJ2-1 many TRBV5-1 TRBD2 CASSQSGSRNEQFF TGCGCCAGCAGCCAAAGCGGGAGTCGGAATGAGCAGTTCTTC
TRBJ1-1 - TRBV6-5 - CASSWGGRTEAFF TGTGCCAGCAGTTGGGGAGGGAGGACTGAAGCTTTCTTT
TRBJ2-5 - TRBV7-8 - CASSLAEIHQETQYF TGTGCCAGCAGCTTGGCAGAGATACACCAAGAGACCCAGTACTTC
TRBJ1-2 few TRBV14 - CASSRVGGEGYTF TGTGCCAGCAGTCGCGTTGGGGGAGAAGGCTACACCTTC
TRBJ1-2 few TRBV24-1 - CATSDPMLGYTF TGTGCCACCAGTGATCCCATGCTTGGCTACACCTTC
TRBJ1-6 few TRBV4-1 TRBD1 CASSQRDSNSPLHF TGCGCCAGCAGCCAAAGGGACAGCAATTCACCCCTCCACTTT
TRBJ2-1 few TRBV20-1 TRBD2 CSAFTSGKVYNEQFF TGCAGTGCTTTTACTAGCGGGAAAGTCTACAATGAGCAGTTCTTC
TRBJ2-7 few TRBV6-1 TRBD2 CASSLSPSGGNEQYF TGTGCCAGCAGTCTCTCCCCTAGCGGGGGGAACGAGCAGTACTTC